This TCR beta chain is drawn from a study of breast tumors, draining lymph nodes, adjacent tissues. This CDR3 has 17 residues. The germline CDR1 and CDR2 sequences are SGDLS and YYNGEE. Study-wide findings and caveats: Tumor TCR diversity was below lymph nodes but above nontumor tissue. Luminal-like breast cancer showed significantly higher tumor–nontumor repertoire similarity than basal-like. Tumor T cell lymph node origin was a supported hypothesis, not proven. Data fit most tumor T cells coming from lymph node, expanding in tumor.

Axillary draining lymph nodes of breast cancer patients supplied the node samples. This clonotype has just a few counts. Its antigen is still unknown. Here the CDR3 omits its conserved ending phenylalanine or tryptophan, so a read error is the likely source. TCRdb passed the multiplex PCR reads through MiXCR, listing each CDR3 protein once. In the table there are about 140,000 distinct CDR3 sequences, 30% to 35% of which are singletons. This sequence originates from a female donor with breast cancer. Some clones in this sample may be carry-over from other donors' samples. Material for sequencing was axillary lymph node tissue. V gene TRBV9 combines with J gene TRBJ2-3; 7 bases are shared with TRBD2. The CDR3 DNA reads TGTGCCAGCAGCGCTTCGGGGGGAGGTGTCAGCACAGCTACGCAGTATTCT. This encodes CASSASGGGVSTATQYS.